Listed below are T cell receptor beta chains from one sample, sequenced in a study of blood T cell repertoires in COVID-19. Profiled with immunoSEQ multiplex PCR; TCRdb holds only in-frame clones, not every one. The sample lists 35,000 or so clones, about 80% occurring once. Sequencing used peripheral blood. The origin of the receptors is a woman between 65 and 79 years old with acute or convalescent COVID-19. Each CDR3 is given with its conserved first and last residue. Fields, in order: clone size, V gene, J gene, D gene, CDR3 protein, CDR3 DNA. D genes are given only for firm matches. Size tells how often a clone was seen (once, few, many) or the class of an expanded clone, and some rows leave it out.

clone_size: NA
v_call: TRBV21-1
j_call: TRBJ2-1
d_call: NA
cdr3_aa: CASSNYRFF
cdr3_nt: TGTGCCAGCAGCAACTATCGGTTCTTC

clone_size: NA
v_call: TRBV18
j_call: TRBJ1-1
d_call: NA
cdr3_aa: CASSYDRLSEAFF
cdr3_nt: TGTGCCAGCTCGTACGACAGATTGTCCGAAGCTTTCTTT

clone_size: NA
v_call: TRBV5-1
j_call: TRBJ2-1
d_call: NA
cdr3_aa: CASSLGASAYNEQFF
cdr3_nt: TGCGCCAGCAGCTTGGGTGCTAGTGCCTACAATGAGCAGTTCTTC

clone_size: few
v_call: TRBV29-1
j_call: TRBJ2-7
d_call: NA
cdr3_aa: CSVEGGGEQYF
cdr3_nt: TGCAGCGTCGAAGGGGGGGGAGAGCAGTACTTC

clone_size: NA
v_call: TRBV6-1
j_call: TRBJ1-2
d_call: NA
cdr3_aa: CASSESLGGAYGYTF
cdr3_nt: TGTGCCAGCAGTGAAAGTCTGGGAGGGGCTTATGGCTACACCTTC

clone_size: NA
v_call: TRBV5-1
j_call: TRBJ1-4
d_call: TRBD1
cdr3_aa: CASSLGQGNEKLFF
cdr3_nt: TGCGCCAGCAGCTTGGGACAGGGAAATGAAAAACTGTTTTTT

clone_size: NA
v_call: TRBV19
j_call: TRBJ1-2
d_call: NA
cdr3_aa: CASSIENGDYGYTF
cdr3_nt: TGTGCCAGTAGTATAGAGAACGGTGACTATGGCTACACCTTC

clone_size: NA
v_call: TRBV19
j_call: TRBJ1-5
d_call: TRBD1
cdr3_aa: CASRDRPSNQPQHF
cdr3_nt: TGTGCCAGCCGGGACAGGCCTAGCAATCAGCCCCAGCATTTT

clone_size: once
v_call: TRBV7-9
j_call: TRBJ2-3
d_call: TRBD1
cdr3_aa: CASSFGGTGADTQYF
cdr3_nt: TGTGCCAGCAGCTTCGGTGGAACAGGGGCAGATACGCAGTATTTT

clone_size: NA
v_call: TRBV19
j_call: TRBJ1-1
d_call: TRBD1
cdr3_aa: CASSPTGLENTEAFF
cdr3_nt: TGTGCCAGTAGTCCGACAGGGTTGGAAAACACTGAAGCTTTCTTT

clone_size: NA
v_call: TRBV3-1/TRBV3-2
j_call: TRBJ2-7
d_call: TRBD2
cdr3_aa: CASSQDGTSGSYEQYF
cdr3_nt: TGTGCCAGCAGCCAGGACGGGACTAGCGGGAGCTACGAGCAGTACTTC

clone_size: NA
v_call: TRBV5-1
j_call: TRBJ1-1
d_call: NA
cdr3_aa: CASSARTVNTEAFF
cdr3_nt: TGCGCCAGCAGCGCACGAACGGTGAACACTGAAGCTTTCTTT

clone_size: once
v_call: TRBV6-5
j_call: TRBJ1-5
d_call: NA
cdr3_aa: CASRREVGNQPQHF
cdr3_nt: TGTGCCAGCAGACGGGAGGTCGGCAATCAGCCCCAGCATTTT

clone_size: NA
v_call: TRBV24-1
j_call: TRBJ2-5
d_call: NA
cdr3_aa: CATSDSQGVQETQYF
cdr3_nt: TGTGCCACCAGTGACTCCCAGGGTGTCCAAGAGACCCAGTACTTC

clone_size: medium-sized
v_call: TRBV3-1/TRBV3-2
j_call: TRBJ1-4
d_call: TRBD1
cdr3_aa: CASSQASTGLGEKLFF
cdr3_nt: TGTGCCAGCAGCCAAGCGTCGACAGGGCTCGGGGAAAAACTGTTTTTT

clone_size: NA
v_call: TRBV29-1
j_call: TRBJ1-2
d_call: NA
cdr3_aa: CSAKRGREEDYGYTF
cdr3_nt: TGCAGCGCTAAAAGGGGCAGGGAGGAGGACTATGGCTACACCTTC

clone_size: NA
v_call: TRBV2
j_call: TRBJ2-5
d_call: TRBD1
cdr3_aa: CASNRDRAHQETQYF
cdr3_nt: TGTGCCAGCAATAGGGACAGGGCCCACCAAGAGACCCAGTACTTC

clone_size: NA
v_call: TRBV6-6
j_call: TRBJ2-7
d_call: NA
cdr3_aa: CATAGLYYEQYF
cdr3_nt: TGTGCCACCGCGGGACTTTACTACGAGCAGTACTTC

clone_size: NA
v_call: TRBV11-2
j_call: TRBJ2-1
d_call: NA
cdr3_aa: CASSFGEVGYNEQFF
cdr3_nt: TGTGCCAGCAGCTTTGGGGAGGTGGGGTACAATGAGCAGTTCTTC

clone_size: few
v_call: TRBV5-4
j_call: TRBJ1-4
d_call: TRBD1
cdr3_aa: CASSRDRGTNEKLFF
cdr3_nt: TGTGCCAGCAGCCGGGACAGGGGGACTAATGAAAAACTGTTTTTT

clone_size: NA
v_call: TRBV3-1/TRBV3-2
j_call: TRBJ2-1
d_call: TRBD2
cdr3_aa: CASSQPGGRGGRNEQFF
cdr3_nt: TGTGCCAGCAGCCAACCTGGGGGACGGGGGGGCAGAAATGAGCAGTTCTTC

clone_size: NA
v_call: TRBV27
j_call: TRBJ2-7
d_call: TRBD1
cdr3_aa: CASSLFGTGAGEQYF
cdr3_nt: TGTGCCAGCAGTTTATTTGGGACAGGGGCTGGCGAGCAGTACTTC

clone_size: NA
v_call: TRBV11-2
j_call: TRBJ2-5
d_call: TRBD1
cdr3_aa: CASSTGTAALETQYF
cdr3_nt: TGTGCCAGCAGCACCGGGACAGCCGCTTTGGAGACCCAGTACTTC

clone_size: once
v_call: TRBV5-1
j_call: TRBJ2-7
d_call: TRBD2
cdr3_aa: CASRNPGGALEQYF
cdr3_nt: TGCGCCAGCAGGAACCCGGGGGGGGCACTCGAGCAGTACTTC

clone_size: NA
v_call: TRBV5-6
j_call: TRBJ1-6
d_call: TRBD1
cdr3_aa: CASRPGQGNSPLHF
cdr3_nt: TGTGCCAGCAGACCCGGACAGGGAAATTCACCCCTCCACTTT

clone_size: medium-sized
v_call: TRBV6-5
j_call: TRBJ2-7
d_call: TRBD2
cdr3_aa: CASSMGLAGYEQYF
cdr3_nt: TGTGCCAGCAGTATGGGACTAGCGGGGTACGAGCAGTACTTC

clone_size: NA
v_call: TRBV7-9
j_call: TRBJ2-3
d_call: TRBD2
cdr3_aa: CASSQLAGGSTDTQYF
cdr3_nt: TGTGCCAGCAGCCAACTAGCGGGTGGTAGCACAGATACGCAGTATTTT

clone_size: few
v_call: TRBV2
j_call: TRBJ1-1
d_call: NA
cdr3_aa: CASGDRNMNTEAFF
cdr3_nt: TGTGCCAGCGGAGATCGCAATATGAACACTGAAGCTTTCTTT

clone_size: NA
v_call: TRBV25-1
j_call: TRBJ2-1
d_call: NA
cdr3_aa: CASSELTATYNEQFF
cdr3_nt: TGTGCCAGCAGTGAGTTAACTGCGACCTACAATGAGCAGTTCTTC

clone_size: few
v_call: TRBV7-9
j_call: TRBJ2-2
d_call: NA
cdr3_aa: CASSLDSYTGELFF
cdr3_nt: TGTGCCAGCAGCTTAGATTCTTACACCGGGGAGCTGTTTTTT

clone_size: NA
v_call: TRBV27
j_call: TRBJ1-4
d_call: NA
cdr3_aa: CASSLDGATNEKLFF
cdr3_nt: TGTGCCAGCAGTTTAGACGGGGCAACTAATGAAAAACTGTTTTTT

clone_size: NA
v_call: TRBV3-1/TRBV3-2
j_call: TRBJ1-1
d_call: NA
cdr3_aa: CASSLYRDTQKGAFF
cdr3_nt: TGTGCCAGCAGCCTATACCGGGACACCCAGAAGGGAGCTTTCTTT

clone_size: few
v_call: TRBV3-1/TRBV3-2
j_call: TRBJ1-1
d_call: NA
cdr3_aa: CASSQGAGGTEAFF
cdr3_nt: TGTGCCAGCAGCCAGGGGGCCGGCGGCACTGAAGCTTTCTTT

clone_size: few
v_call: TRBV29-1
j_call: TRBJ1-2
d_call: NA
cdr3_aa: CSTWSGGRNYGYTF
cdr3_nt: TGCAGCACCTGGTCTGGAGGTCGCAACTATGGCTACACCTTC